These 13 T cell receptor beta chains were sequenced from one sample in a study of blood T cells in healthy people across ages. Using a J-beta primer mix together with a sample-barcoded 5' primer, a second PCR was run for about 7 to 12 cycles. Each CDR3 protein is one row after TCRdb ran MiXCR on the 5' RACE reads. In the table there are more than 650,000 distinct CDR3 sequences, approximately 21% of which are singletons. Sequenced material: blood. These receptor sequences come from a man between 70 and 80 years old in good health.

This clonotype was counted a few times. This chain links TRBV29-1 with TRBJ1-1, with D hard to call. Germline V gene sequence: CDR1 SQVTM, CDR2 ANQGSEA. This CDR3 is 12 amino acids long. V was trimmed by 7 bases and J by 10 bases, leaving 19 bases between them. CDR3 coding DNA: TGCAGCGCGTCCTTGGACGGGCGAGGAGCTTTCTTT. This sequence encodes CSASLDGRGAFF. The full variable domain, with the rest looked up from reference TRBV29-1 and TRBJ1-1, is SAVISQKPSRDICQRGTSLTIQCQVDSQVTMMFWYRQQPGQSLTLIATANQGSEATYESGFVIDKFPISRPNLTFSTLTVSNMSPEDSSIYLCSASLDGRGAFFGQGTRLTVV.

This clonotype was recorded at least ten times. This chain links TRBV5-1 with TRBJ1-5, with TRBD1 as a possible D gene (6 bases). The CDR3 is 14 residues long. V was shortened by 2 bases and J by 3 bases, with 9 bases between the two germline ends. Germline V gene sequence: CDR1 SGHRS, CDR2 YFSETQ. CDR3 bases: TGCGCCAGCAGCTTAGCAGGGGACAATCAGCCCCAGCATTTT. Its protein is CASSLAGDNQPQHF.

The chain combines TRBV12-3 or TRBV12-4 with TRBJ2-5; possible D gene TRBD2, 5 bases. Matching the DNA end better, TRBJ2-7 makes the J call doubtful. This CDR3 is 13 amino acids long. The CDR3 here is CASRPSGSYEQYF. CDR3 coding DNA: TGTGCCAGCAGACCATCGGGAAGCTACGAGCAGTACTTC.

The chain uses TRBV5-1 and TRBJ1-1; a possible D gene is TRBD1 (5 bases). This CDR3 has 17 residues. CDR1 is SGHRS and CDR2 is YFSETQ in the germline V gene. The germline V and J ends were trimmed by 2 bases and 3 bases, with 20 bases remaining between them. The CDR3 spells CASSFPPIGGGYTEAFF. The CDR3 DNA is TGCGCCAGCAGCTTTCCCCCGATTGGGGGGGGATACACTGAAGCTTTCTTT.

The genes are TRBV7-8 and TRBJ2-1; 7 bases map to TRBD1. The J call could be wrong; TRBJ2-7 is a better fit for the DNA end. CDR3 size: 15 residues. Germline lookup yields CDR1 SGHVS and CDR2 FQNEAQ. CDR3 nucleotides: TGTGCCAGCAGCTCCTTGAACAGGGGTGTGGGCGAGCAGTACTTC. It specifies CASSSLNRGVGEQYF.

This clonotype was seen a few times. The chain has TRBV2 and TRBJ2-1; 10 bases agree with TRBD2. After removal of 10 bases from V and 6 bases from J, the junction contained 12 bases not matched to a gene. This CDR3 spans 15 amino acids. Germline lookup yields CDR1 SNHLY and CDR2 FYNNEI. CDR3 protein: CAIPNPRTSGNEQFF. DNA for the CDR3: TGTGCCATTCCTAACCCGAGGACTAGCGGCAATGAGCAGTTCTTC.

This clonotype was counted a few times. The rearrangement uses TRBV5-1 and TRBJ2-5; D unclear. The CDR3 sequence is 13 residues long. Trimming left V 0 bases short and J 4 bases short, with 7 bases between. Germline values: CDR1 SGHRS, CDR2 YFSETQ. CDR3 loop: CASSLGPGETQYF. The CDR3 bases are TGCGCCAGCAGCTTGGGTCCTGGAGAGACCCAGTACTTC.

This clonotype has a handful of counts. The chain couples TRBV5-5 to TRBJ1-4, with no clear D. Germline lookup yields CDR1 SGHKS and CDR2 YYEKEE (reference sequence). Trimming pared 2 bases from V and 4 bases from J, leaving 9 bases between. CDR3 length: 14 residues. Here the CDR3 reads CASSLSGYNEKLFF. The DNA for the CDR3 is TGTGCCAGCAGCTTATCGGGATATAATGAAAAACTGTTTTTT.

A remark on this clonotype: A much larger clone lies a single base off, so this may be a read error. The chain joins TRBV29-1 to TRBJ2-3; 9 nucleotides match TRBD1. Germline CDR1 reads SQVTM; CDR2 reads ANQGSEA. Losses at the gene ends were 5 bases for V and 4 bases for J; bases not matched to a gene: 4. The CDR3 has 13 amino acids. Here the CDR3 reads CSVRQGGADTQYF. The CDR3 region has the DNA TGCAGCGTTCGACAGGGGGGGGCAGATACGCAGTATTTT.

The J gene is TRBJ2-1, the V gene TRBV12-3 or TRBV12-4; the D is unclear. The CDR3 is 16 residues long. Deletions cut 1 base from V and 7 bases from J, with 17 bases between. CDR3 protein: CASSLVPLSTVNEQFF. The CDR3 DNA follows: TGTGCCAGCAGTTTAGTTCCCCTCTCCACAGTTAATGAGCAGTTCTTC.

CDR3 sequence reads: CASNGVAVSSYEQYF. CDR3 DNA: TGTGCCAGTAACGGTGTAGCGGTCTCATCCTACGAGCAGTACTTC. The rearrangement links TRBV28 to TRBJ2-5; possible D gene TRBD2, 6 bases. TRBJ2-7 matches the DNA end more closely, so the J call is doubtful. This CDR3 comprises 15 residues. Germline CDR1 MDHEN, CDR2 SYDVKM.

The V call is TRBV28, the J call TRBJ2-5; TRBD1 matches 7 bases. CDR1 is MDHEN and CDR2 is SYDVKM in the germline V gene. There are 15 residues in the CDR3. Losses at the gene ends were 6 bases for V and 2 bases for J; bases not matched to a gene: 9. The CDR3 here is CASSPGDRRQETQYF. The CDR3 bases are TGTGCCAGCAGCCCTGGGGACAGACGACAAGAGACCCAGTACTTC.

The chain uses TRBV5-6 and TRBJ1-2; D is unresolved. The germline gives CDR1 SGHDT, CDR2 YYEEEE. Trimming shortened V by 5 bases and J by 8 bases, and 16 bases separated the two germline ends. The CDR3 is 13 residues long. CDR3 nucleotides: TGTGCCAGCAGGACGGAGGTCGTGCTGGGCTACACCTTC. Amino acid sequence: CASRTEVVLGYTF.